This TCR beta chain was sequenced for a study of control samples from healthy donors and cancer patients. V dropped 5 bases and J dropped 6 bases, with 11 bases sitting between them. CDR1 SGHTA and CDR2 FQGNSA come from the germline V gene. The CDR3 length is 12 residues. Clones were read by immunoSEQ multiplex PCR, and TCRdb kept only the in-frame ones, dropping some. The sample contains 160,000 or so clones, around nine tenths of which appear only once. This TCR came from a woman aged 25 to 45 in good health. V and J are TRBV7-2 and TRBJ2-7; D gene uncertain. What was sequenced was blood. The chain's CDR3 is CASSKRIGEQYF. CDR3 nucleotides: TGTGCCAGCAGCAAAAGGATTGGCGAGCAGTACTTC.